The 30 T cell receptor beta chains below come from one sample, sequenced in a study of blood T cell repertoires in COVID-19. The method was immunoSEQ multiplex PCR; TCRdb's version includes in-frame clones alone and lacks a portion of them. The table has approximately 450,000 clones, about 90% seen once. Sequenced material: PBMCs or T cells enriched from blood (not recorded which). Every receptor here comes from a woman younger than 30 with acute COVID-19.

This sequence joins TRBV19 and TRBJ2-1; TRBD2 matches at 12 bases. Germline-derived CDR1 and CDR2 are LNHDA and SQIVND (reference sequence). The ends lost 5 bases at V and 1 base at J; junction bases unmatched: 6. The CDR3 contains 17 residues. This CDR3 is CASSSRLAGASYNEQFF. CDR3 sequence (DNA): TGTGCCAGTAGTTCGAGACTAGCGGGGGCGTCCTACAATGAGCAGTTCTTC.

The V and J genes are TRBV13 and TRBJ1-3; D may be TRBD1 (6 bases). CDR1 PRHDT and CDR2 FYEKMQ come from the germline V gene (reference sequence). V lost 4 bases to trimming and J lost 5 bases, with 12 bases between them. CDR3 length: 14 residues. The CDR3 spells CASSSTGTRNTIYF. The CDR3 DNA sequence: TGTGCCAGCAGCTCGACAGGTACGAGAAACACCATATATTTT. Combining the CDR3 with reference TRBV13 and TRBJ1-3 gives the whole variable domain AAGVIQSPRHLIKEKRETATLKCYPIPRHDTVYWYQQGPGQDPQFLISFYEKMQSDKGSIPDRFSAQQFSDYHSELNMSSLELGDSALYFCASSSTGTRNTIYFGEGSWLTVV.

V and J are TRBV11-2 and TRBJ1-3; D gene ambiguous. V shed 5 bases and J shed 0 bases, with 11 bases lying between them. Germline V CDR1 and CDR2: SGHAT, FQNNGV. The CDR3 length is 15 residues. The CDR3 region is CASSKTQSSGNTIYF. The CDR3 nucleotides read TGTGCCAGCAGCAAAACACAGAGCTCTGGAAACACCATATATTTT.

The genes are TRBV24-1 and TRBJ2-1, with 8 nucleotides matching TRBD2. Germline V gene sequence: CDR1 KGHDR, CDR2 SFDVKD. This CDR3 has 16 residues. The junction had 6 bases not matched to a gene; V was cut back by 4 bases and J by 2 bases. The CDR3, as DNA: TGTGCCACCAGTGACCGGGGTAGCGGGACCTACAATGAGCAGTTCTTC. This translates into CATSDRGSGTYNEQFF.

This clone was recorded once. The chain links TRBV19 to TRBJ1-2, with 8 bases fitting TRBD1. The V gene's germline CDR1 is LNHDA and CDR2 SQIVND (reference sequence). J was trimmed by 4 bases and V by 6 bases; bases with no gene match: 7. The CDR3 is 14 residues long. This CDR3 is CASRKTGVFYGYTF. The CDR3 DNA is TGTGCCAGTAGGAAGACAGGGGTTTTCTATGGCTACACCTTC.

This chain connects TRBV9 to TRBJ1-1; no clear D gene. The CDR3 runs 13 residues. V was shortened by 2 bases and J by 3 bases, with 8 bases between the two germline ends. From germline, CDR1 is SGDLS and CDR2 YYNGEE. CDR3 sequence: CASSVELHTEAFF. The CDR3 DNA is TGTGCCAGCAGCGTTGAGTTACACACTGAAGCTTTCTTT. Filled out from reference TRBV9 and TRBJ1-1, the complete variable domain reads DSGVTQTPKHLITATGQRVTLRCSPRSGDLSVYWYQQSLDQGLQFLIQYYNGEERAKGNILERFSAQQFPDLHSELNLSSLELGDSALYFCASSVELHTEAFFGQGTRLTVV.

CDR3: CASSLQGDSGNTIYF. Here the CDR3 DNA reads TGCGCCAGCAGCTTACAGGGAGACTCTGGAAACACCATATATTTT. The chain is built from TRBV5-1 and TRBJ1-3; perhaps TRBD1 as D (6 bases). The CDR3 length is 15 residues. Per germline, CDR1 SGHRS and CDR2 YFSETQ. V was cut by 2 bases and J by 0 bases, with 9 bases left in between.

In this sample, this clone turned up a few times. The chain is built from TRBV4-3 and TRBJ1-1; D uncertain. Germline V CDR1 and CDR2: LGHNA, YSLEER. Trimming pared 1 base from V and 1 base from J, leaving 7 bases between. The CDR3 sequence is 14 residues long. The CDR3: CASSQVNTNTEAFF. The DNA of the CDR3 is TGCGCCAGCAGCCAAGTGAACACGAACACTGAAGCTTTCTTT.

The chain links TRBV6-6 to TRBJ1-5; possible D gene TRBD1, 5 bases. The CDR3 runs 17 residues. CDR1 and CDR2 from the germline V gene are MNHNY and SVGAGI (reference sequence). The ends were cut back, 5 bases at V and 0 bases at J, with 17 bases in the middle. This chain's CDR3 is CASSLEAQAYSNQPQHF. Here the CDR3 DNA reads TGTGCCAGCAGTCTTGAGGCACAGGCTTATAGCAATCAGCCCCAGCATTTT.

This clone came up a few times. The rearrangement uses TRBV7-9 and TRBJ1-5; D perhaps matches TRBD1 (6 bases). Trimming pared 8 bases from V and 4 bases from J, leaving 18 bases between. The CDR3 runs 15 residues. The germline V gene has CDR1 SEHNR and CDR2 FQNEAQ (reference sequence). The CDR3 DNA reads TGTGCCAGCGAGGGGTCGGGACAAATAAATCAGCCCCAGCATTTT. Translation: CASEGSGQINQPQHF.

The chain uses TRBV9 and TRBJ1-3; D is possibly TRBD1 (5 bases). V was clipped by 4 bases and J by 2 bases, with 16 bases between them. There are 16 residues in the CDR3. In germline, CDR1 is SGDLS, CDR2 YYNGEE. The CDR3: CASSSQGGVPGNTIYF. DNA of the CDR3: TGTGCCAGCAGCTCCCAGGGTGGGGTCCCTGGAAACACCATATATTTT.

The chain joins TRBV27 to TRBJ2-3; TRBD2 aligns across 7 bases. Germline V gene sequence: CDR1 MNHEY, CDR2 SMNVEV (reference sequence). The CDR3 has 15 residues. The trim removed 5 bases at V and 0 bases at J, leaving 5 bases unmatched. As DNA, the CDR3 is TGTGCCAGCAGTACCTGGCGGGAGAGCACAGATACGCAGTATTTT. Amino acids: CASSTWRESTDTQYF.

The gene calls are TRBV4-1 and TRBJ1-4; D gene unclear. Germline-derived CDR1 and CDR2 are MGHRA and YSYEKL. The CDR3 extends over 16 amino acids. Trimming stripped 1 base from V and 5 bases from J, with 14 bases between. In DNA, the CDR3 is TGCGCCAGCAGCCAAGTAGGAGGTGGAGGGAATGAAAAACTGTTTTTT. This gives the protein CASSQVGGGGNEKLFF.

The rearrangement links TRBV30 to TRBJ2-1; the match to TRBD2 covers 7 bases. V lost 2 bases and J lost 0; bases outside the gene matches: 4. This CDR3 contains 15 residues. Germline V lookup: CDR1 GTSNPN, CDR2 SVGIG (reference sequence). In DNA form, the CDR3 reads TGTGCCTGGAGTAACGGGGGGAGCTCCTACAATGAGCAGTTCTTC. Protein sequence: CAWSNGGSSYNEQFF.

This clone was counted many times. This chain uses TRBV7-2 with TRBJ2-2, with 11 bases matching TRBD2. The CDR3 has 19 residues. The junction had 13 bases not matched to a gene; V was cut back by 3 bases and J by 4 bases. Per the germline V gene, CDR1 is SGHTA and CDR2 is FQGNSA. CDR3 nucleotides: TGTGCCAGCAGCTTCGGGACTAGCGGCACTGTTTTTTTCACCGGGGAGCTGTTTTTT. Translation: CASSFGTSGTVFFTGELFF.

V and J are TRBV28 and TRBJ1-3; a possible D gene is TRBD1 (5 bases). V was shortened by 6 bases and J by 0 bases, with 12 bases between the two germline ends. This CDR3 is 15 amino acids long. Germline CDR1 is MDHEN and CDR2 is SYDVKM. The CDR3 spells CASSTGLFSGNTIYF. As DNA, the CDR3 is TGTGCCAGCAGCACGGGACTCTTCTCTGGAAACACCATATATTTT.

V usage is TRBV3-1 (or the pseudogene TRBV3-2) and J usage is TRBJ1-5; no firm D call. Trimming cost V 1 base and J 7 bases, with 11 bases left between them. The CDR3 runs 14 residues. Germline V gives CDR1 LGHDT, CDR2 YNNKEL (reference sequence). CDR3: CASSQGSGSQPQHF. The DNA of the CDR3 is TGTGCCAGCAGCCAAGGATCGGGATCCCAGCCCCAGCATTTT.

This chain links TRBV11-2 with TRBJ1-1; D is perhaps TRBD1 (6 bases). V was shortened by 1 base and J by 6 bases, with 12 bases between the two germline ends. CDR3 length: 14 residues. Germline CDR1 SGHAT, CDR2 FQNNGV. For the CDR3, the DNA is TGTGCCAGCAGCTTAGCAGGGGATCGGGCTGAAGCTTTCTTT. It translates to CASSLAGDRAEAFF.

The rearrangement joins TRBV6-1 to TRBJ1-6; a weak D match, TRBD1 (6 bases). This CDR3 is built from 16 residues. The V and J ends lost 1 base and 7 bases respectively, with 14 bases between them. Germline V gene lookup returns CDR1 MNHNS and CDR2 SASEGT. CDR3 coding DNA: TGTGCCAGCAGTGAAGAGGTTGGTCAGGGGAATTCACCCCTCCACTTT. Translation: CASSEEVGQGNSPLHF.

This clone was counted a few times. The chain carries TRBV19 and TRBJ2-5; 7 nucleotides match TRBD2. The V gene end was trimmed by 5 bases and the J gene end by 0 bases; junction bases not matched to a gene: 6. The CDR3 sequence is 15 residues long. Germline CDR1 LNHDA, CDR2 SQIVND (reference sequence). CDR3 DNA sequence: TGTGCCAGTAGTTGGGGGGGAACGTACCAAGAGACCCAGTACTTC. Protein product: CASSWGGTYQETQYF.

V usage is TRBV5-6 and J usage is TRBJ1-2; 7 bases are shared with TRBD1. The germline gives CDR1 SGHDT, CDR2 YYEEEE. The V segment lost 3 bases and the J segment 2 bases; nucleotides outside the gene matches: 10. This CDR3 contains 16 residues. CDR3 region: CASSYLDRDSNYGYTF. The CDR3 bases are TGTGCCAGCAGCTACCTCGACAGGGATTCAAACTATGGCTACACCTTC.

For this clone: At one of its ends the junction is not consistent with the germline gene, which may arise from a read error. V gene TRBV28 combines with J gene TRBJ2-7, with D unclear. This CDR3 region has 12 residues. Looked up from germline, CDR1 is MDHEN and CDR2 is SYDVKM. CDR3 loop: CASSFRNYKQYF. As DNA, the CDR3 is TGTGCCAGCAGTTTCAGAAACTACAAGCAGTACTTC.

The DNA for the CDR3 is TGTGCCAGCAGCCCCGGGACAGGGGGCGGCACCGGGGAGCTGTTTTTT. This sequence encodes CASSPGTGGGTGELFF. The chain recombines TRBV9 with TRBJ2-2; 12 bases agree with TRBD1. The CDR3 spans 16 residues. Losses at the gene ends were 4 bases for V and 4 bases for J; bases not matched to a gene: 5. CDR1 and CDR2 from the germline V gene are SGDLS and YYNGEE.

This clone has more than one count but fewer than ten. The V gene is TRBV19, the J gene TRBJ1-2; 8 bases are a match to TRBD1. V shed 8 bases and J 4 bases; nucleotides not matched to a gene: 12. Germline assignment: CDR1 LNHDA and CDR2 SQIVND (reference sequence). CDR3 size: 15 residues. CDR3 region: CASGSGQERGYGYTF. The CDR3 DNA is TGTGCCAGTGGCTCGGGACAGGAGAGAGGCTATGGCTACACCTTC.

The chain combines TRBV2 with TRBJ2-1; no reliable D call. Trimming removed 4 bases at V and 6 bases at J, with 7 bases between. The CDR3 is 12 residues long. Germline V lookup: CDR1 SNHLY, CDR2 FYNNEI. The CDR3 sequence: CASSVRVNEQFF. The DNA for the CDR3 is TGTGCCAGCAGTGTCCGGGTCAATGAGCAGTTCTTC.

V usage is TRBV5-6 and J usage is TRBJ1-4; no firm D call. Between the trimmed V and J ends, which lost 0 bases and 14 bases, there was a span of 20 bases. The CDR3 sequence is 15 residues long. The germline V gene has CDR1 SGHDT and CDR2 YYEEEE. The CDR3 DNA follows: TGTGCCAGCAGCTTGGGTATAGCAGATTCGGGTGGGCTGTTTTTT. This codes for CASSLGIADSGGLFF.

The DNA of the CDR3 is TGTGCCAGCAGCCCGCCGACAGGGGGCTTTGGAAACACCATATATTTT. Its protein product is CASSPPTGGFGNTIYF. The V and J genes are TRBV14 and TRBJ1-3; 10 nucleotides agree with TRBD1. Trimming removed 4 bases from V and 3 bases from J; junction bases left unmatched: 6. There are 16 residues in the CDR3. Germline lookup yields CDR1 SGHDN and CDR2 FVKESK.

CDR3 in amino acids: CASRREPRSYEQYF. The CDR3 DNA follows: TGTGCCAGCAGGCGAGAACCACGCTCCTACGAGCAGTACTTC. The chain employs TRBV6-5 and TRBJ2-7; D remains ambiguous. Trimming pared 6 bases from V and 0 bases from J, leaving 12 bases between. This CDR3 region has 14 residues. Per the germline V gene, CDR1 is MNHEY and CDR2 is SVGAGI.

V usage is TRBV25-1 and J usage is TRBJ1-5; 9 nucleotides agree with TRBD1. CDR1 MGHDK and CDR2 SYGVNS come from the germline V gene. CDR3 length: 17 residues. With 2 bases clipped from V and 2 bases from J, the junction kept 7 bases outside the gene matches. The CDR3 sequence is CASSEPGQGLGNQPQHF. The CDR3 DNA sequence: TGTGCCAGCAGTGAACCCGGACAGGGGTTGGGCAATCAGCCCCAGCATTTT.

The chain recombines TRBV4-1 with TRBJ1-4; possible D gene TRBD1, 5 bases. The CDR3 has 18 amino acids. CDR1 and CDR2 from the germline V gene are MGHRA and YSYEKL. The germline V and J ends were trimmed by 0 bases and 1 base, with 15 bases remaining between them. The CDR3 reads CASSQEPGSYQTNEKLFF. The DNA of the CDR3 is TGCGCCAGCAGCCAAGAACCAGGGTCTTACCAAACTAATGAAAAACTGTTTTTT.